The entry that follows covers one TCR beta chain sequence. Antigen specificity is unknown. This record comes from a study of T cell responses to AZD1222 COVID-19 vaccine. Study-level findings and limits: No repertoire was sampled before or during the peak T cell response, only after it. A mostly white British donor set with more females was recruited, and clonal diversity was possibly underestimated.

Only in-frame clones appear in the TCRdb table, and some are missing; sequencing was by immunoSEQ multiplex PCR. The table shows about 120,000 clones, with almost 90% occurring only once. Germline V gene sequence: CDR1 MNHNS, CDR2 SASEGT. The CDR3 is 19 residues long. Between the trimmed V and J ends, which lost 3 bases and 3 bases, there was a span of 24 bases. The receptor was isolated from an adult in good health. The rearrangement uses TRBV6-1 and TRBJ1-5; possible D gene TRBD1, 5 bases. The specimen comprised peripheral blood, sampled on day 0 of AZD1222 vaccination. The CDR3 sequence is CASSDPGRNTRAINQPQHF. The CDR3 DNA is TGTGCCAGCAGTGACCCAGGGCGGAACACCAGGGCCATCAATCAGCCCCAGCATTTT.